The rows below give T cell receptor beta chains drawn from one sample of a study of T-cell memory formation after mild COVID-19. TCRdb used MiXCR to reprocess the 5' RACE reads, holding one entry per CDR3 protein. Among fewer than 400,000 distinct CDR3 sequences listed, about 15% were seen once. Input material: PBMCs or a T cell subset sorted from them (not recorded which). Receptors originate from a man aged 18-30 years who had mild COVID-19 (a few samples of this study predate the infection). Cell type and time point are not known. Both conserved end residues are part of each CDR3.

v_call cdr3_aa
TRBV7-3 CASSLIPGTNTEAFF
TRBV12-3/TRBV12-4 CASRGIGIFTPYGYTF
TRBV7-9 CASSFGSFEQFF
TRBV5-1 CASSLARENEQFF
TRBV4-1 CASSRLSWGRVESPLHF
TRBV7-8 CASSTQTGFGNEQFF
TRBV20-1 CSARGPASGNTIYF
TRBV20-1 CSARGTGELFF
TRBV3-1 CASSPTGLTNTEAFF
TRBV6-2/TRBV6-3 CASSQHGTGMNTEAFF
TRBV7-9 CASSLDRGQGEKLFF
TRBV16 CASSQSRGMNEQFF
TRBV7-9 CASSSGRGGAEQPQHF
TRBV12-3/TRBV12-4 CASGRVGMLYF
TRBV12-3/TRBV12-4 CASSHRTGDYGYTF
TRBV7-9 CASSLGSGFQETQYF